Sequencing of this T cell receptor (beta chain) was carried out in a study of cytomegalovirus exposure and HLA in healthy donors. Study at large: When fewer than 400 donors were genotyped, about 86% of them were found to fall in the Caucasian-associated ancestry cluster.

Details on this clone: Its antigen is as yet unknown.

The PCR had 60 Vbeta and 13 Jbeta primers. The assay was immunoSEQ multiplex PCR, and TCRdb's table has in-frame clones only and misses some. The sample contains approximately 88,000 clones, 64% of which appear only once. This CDR3 has 15 amino acids. Trimming pared 0 bases from V and 0 bases from J, leaving 8 bases between. CDR1 KGHSH and CDR2 LQKENI come from the germline V gene. Whole-study findings and limits: Later work found that TCR association rates differed between HLA loci; DRB1 had the most and HLA-C the fewest. What a later analysis reportedly showed was that an Asian-associated ancestry cluster had fewer N-insertions than the approximately 720-donor mean. Productive rates of about 87% or about 30% were seen for most TCR beta V segments in an earlier analysis.

The sequence came from a man aged 55-75 years in good health and CMV-seronegative. The gene calls are TRBV18 and TRBJ2-5; D ambiguous. Material for sequencing was PBMCs. This CDR3 reads CASSPPSRNQETQYF. As DNA, the CDR3 is TGTGCCAGCTCACCACCGTCGAGGAACCAAGAGACCCAGTACTTC.